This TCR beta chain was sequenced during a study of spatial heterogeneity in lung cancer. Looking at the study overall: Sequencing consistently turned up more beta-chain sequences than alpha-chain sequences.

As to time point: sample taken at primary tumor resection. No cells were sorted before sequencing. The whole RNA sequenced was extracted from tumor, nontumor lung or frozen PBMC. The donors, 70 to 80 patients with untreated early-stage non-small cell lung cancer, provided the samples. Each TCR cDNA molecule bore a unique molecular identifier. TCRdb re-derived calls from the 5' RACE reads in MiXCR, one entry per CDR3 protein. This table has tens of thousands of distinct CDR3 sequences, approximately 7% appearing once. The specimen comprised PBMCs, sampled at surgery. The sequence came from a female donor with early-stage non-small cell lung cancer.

CDR3 sequence (DNA): TGTGCCAGCAGCGGTGGGCCGTCCTACGAGCAGTACTTC. Encoded protein: CASSGGPSYEQYF. This chain connects TRBV7-2 to TRBJ2-7; D unclear. CDR1 and CDR2 (germline): SGHTA, FQGNSA. CDR3 length: 13 residues. The V gene lost 5 bases and the J gene lost 1 base, with 9 bases spanning the gap.